The 5 T cell receptor beta chains below were found in one sample sequenced in a study of early T cells in non-severe SARS-CoV-2 infection. One entry per CDR3 protein, called by TCRdb with MiXCR from the 5' RACE reads. This sample has about 48,000 distinct CDR3 sequences; 5.5% to 6.5% occur once, and the top ten carry about 5%. The specimen was whole blood. The receptors shown here come from an adult who was a healthcare worker with PCR-confirmed SARS-CoV-2 infection or an uninfected control (not recorded which).

This clonotype was picked up many times. The chain carries TRBV5-1 and TRBJ1-6; no definite D call. The CDR3 runs to 15 residues. Trimming left V 0 bases short and J 5 bases short, with 9 bases between. The V gene's germline CDR1 is SGHRS and CDR2 YFSETQ. The CDR3 DNA sequence: TGCGCCAGCAGCTTGGACGGAAGCAATAATTCACCCCTCCACTTT. It specifies CASSLDGSNNSPLHF.

There are a few counts of this clonotype. As DNA, the CDR3 is TGTGCCAGTAGTGCAGCGATAAACTATGGCTACACCTTC. Amino acids: CASSAAINYGYTF. V gene TRBV19 combines with J gene TRBJ1-2; unclear D gene. The CDR3 totals 13 residues. Trimming shortened V by 5 bases and J by 2 bases, and 9 bases separated the two germline ends. Germline loops: CDR1 LNHDA, CDR2 SQIVND (reference sequence).

Note on this clonotype: A clone one base away is much larger, so this may be a read error. This chain uses TRBV20-1 with TRBJ2-1; a possible D gene is TRBD2 (6 bases). This CDR3 spans 17 amino acids. The germline V gene has CDR1 DFQATT and CDR2 SNEGSKA (reference sequence). In DNA form, the CDR3 reads TGCAGTGCTAGAGATGACTTGGCGGGACTGGGGATCAATGAGCGGTTCTTC. Translated, it gives CSARDDLAGLGINERFF.

This clonotype was found many times. One end of the junction is discordant with germline, which a read error may explain. The J gene is TRBJ1-1, the V gene TRBV7-8; tentative D call: TRBD1 (6 bases). Germline loops: CDR1 SGHVS, CDR2 FQNEAQ. CDR3 size: 15 residues. The CDR3 sequence is CASSLAGGRRTEAFF. CDR3 sequence (DNA): TGTGCCAGCAGCCTAGCCGGGGGGCGGCGGACTGAAGCTTTCTTT. Variable domain in full (rest from reference TRBV7-8 and TRBJ1-1): GAGVSQSPRYKVAKRGQDVALRCDPISGHVSLFWYQQALGQGPEFLTYFQNEAQLDKSGLPSDRFFAERPEGSVSTLKIQRTQQEDSAVYLCASSLAGGRRTEAFFGQGTRLTVV.

There are many counts of this clonotype. Here the CDR3 DNA reads TGCAGCGTTGTTGGGGACGGCGGTCAGCCCCAGCATTTT. This codes for CSVVGDGGQPQHF. The chain joins TRBV29-1 to TRBJ1-5; maybe TRBD1 (5 bases). V was trimmed by 4 bases and J by 6 bases, leaving 13 bases between them. Looked up from germline, CDR1 is SQVTM and CDR2 is ANQGSEA. The CDR3 is made up of 13 amino acids.